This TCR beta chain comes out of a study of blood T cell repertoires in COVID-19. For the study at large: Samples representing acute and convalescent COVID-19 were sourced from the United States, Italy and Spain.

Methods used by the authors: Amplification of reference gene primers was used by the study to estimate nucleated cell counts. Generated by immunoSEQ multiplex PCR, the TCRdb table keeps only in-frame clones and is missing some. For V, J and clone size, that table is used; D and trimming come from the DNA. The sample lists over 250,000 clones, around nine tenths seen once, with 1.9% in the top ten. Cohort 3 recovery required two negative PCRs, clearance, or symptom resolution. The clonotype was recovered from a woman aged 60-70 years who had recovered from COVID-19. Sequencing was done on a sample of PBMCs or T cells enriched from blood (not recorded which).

CDR3 nucleotides: TGCGCCAGCAGCCCCCCGGACAGCAACTATGGCTACACCTTC. Translated, it gives CASSPPDSNYGYTF. The chain has TRBV5-1 and TRBJ1-2, with D possibly matching TRBD1 (6 bases). The CDR3 is made up of 14 amino acids. CDR1 and CDR2 from the germline V gene are SGHRS and YFSETQ. With 4 bases removed from V and 2 bases from J, the gap between germline ends came to 12 bases.